These 8 T cell receptor beta chains were all obtained from the same sample, sequenced in a study of intratumoral heterogeneity in liver cancer. Produced via immunoSEQ multiplex PCR; TCRdb's table is partial and in-frame only. The table includes some 20,000 clones, about two thirds detected once. Sample: tumor-adjacent normal tissue, taken before any cancer treatment. The receptors originated from a woman aged 65 to 85 with hepatocellular carcinoma.

The chain links TRBV6-5 to TRBJ2-1; TRBD2 matches 8 bases. J was trimmed by 4 bases and V by 6 bases; bases with no gene match: 5. Germline V gene lookup returns CDR1 MNHEY and CDR2 SVGAGI. This CDR3 has 14 residues. Here the CDR3 DNA reads TGTGCCAGCAGCCTTAGCGGGGATTACAATGAGCAGTTCTTC. Translation: CASSLSGDYNEQFF.

V gene TRBV1 combines with J gene TRBJ2-7; TRBD2 is the table's D call, not checked against the DNA. TRBV1 is marked as a pseudogene. This CDR3 spans 13 amino acids. The DNA of the CDR3 is TGCACCCCCGAGACTAGCGGGTTTTTCGAGCAGTACTTC. This gives the protein CTPETSGFFEQYF.

The chain recombines TRBV5-1 with TRBJ1-3; D unclear. Deletions cut 7 bases from V and 0 bases from J, with 8 bases between. Germline CDR1 is SGHRS and CDR2 is YFSETQ. This CDR3 is 13 amino acids long. The chain's CDR3 is CASGGGSGNTIYF. DNA for the CDR3: TGCGCCAGCGGCGGAGGCTCTGGAAACACCATATATTTT.

The rearrangement uses TRBV10-3 and TRBJ2-1; 12 positions match TRBD2. The trim removed 6 bases at V and 3 bases at J, leaving 3 bases unmatched. This CDR3 is built from 15 residues. Per germline, CDR1 ENHRY and CDR2 SYGVKD. The CDR3 nucleotides are TGTGCCATCAGCCGACTAGCGGGAGACTACAATGAGCAGTTCTTC. Translating it yields CAISRLAGDYNEQFF.

This rearrangement joins TRBV2 to TRBJ2-3; D may be TRBD1 or TRBD2 (5 bases each). The CDR3 sequence is 14 residues long. With 6 bases removed from V and 5 bases from J, the gap between germline ends came to 15 bases. Germline CDR1 and CDR2: SNHLY and FYNNEI. In nucleotides, the CDR3 is TGTGCCAGCAGCCGGGACCAAACAATAGATACGCAGTATTTT. This translates into CASSRDQTIDTQYF.

The V gene is TRBV5-1, the J gene TRBJ2-2; possible D gene TRBD2, 6 bases. Germline V lookup: CDR1 SGHRS, CDR2 YFSETQ. With 5 bases removed from V and 1 base from J, the gap between germline ends came to 15 bases. The CDR3 loop spans 16 amino acids. The CDR3, as DNA: TGCGCCAGCAGTCGAGCTAGCGACCTGAACACCGGGGAGCTGTTTTTT. Its protein product is CASSRASDLNTGELFF.

V and J are TRBV6-5 and TRBJ2-7; D is undetermined. The CDR3 runs 13 residues. Trimming left V 9 bases short and J 2 bases short, with 14 bases between. Germline-derived CDR1 and CDR2 are MNHEY and SVGAGI. The CDR3 sequence: CASLGSPTYEQYF. DNA for the CDR3: TGTGCCAGTCTAGGCTCTCCAACCTACGAGCAGTACTTC.

The rearrangement links TRBV7-6 to TRBJ2-6; 8 bases match TRBD1. The trim removed 4 bases at V and 0 bases at J, leaving 5 bases unmatched. Germline CDR1 reads SGHVS; CDR2 reads FNYEAQ. The CDR3 totals 17 residues. In nucleotides, the CDR3 is TGTGCCAGCAGCTCAGACAGGGGAGGCTCTGGGGCCAACGTCCTGACTTTC. Translating gives CASSSDRGGSGANVLTF.